The 19 T cell receptor beta chains below come from one sample, sequenced in a study of tumor-infiltrating lymphocytes in primary liver carcinoma. Starting material of around 460 ng total RNA yielded TCR beta cDNA via a constant-region primer. It was through three nested multiplex PCR rounds of slightly modified ARM-PCR that TCR beta libraries arose. TRBV1-TRBV30 forward primers paired with a C-beta reverse primer were used in the first two PCR rounds, which ran about 11 cycles each. MiXCR was run by TCRdb on the multiplex PCR reads, yielding one entry per CDR3 protein. The table records roughly 180,000 distinct CDR3 sequences, 50% to 75% of them present only once. Germline DNA was also extracted, while the blood RNA originated from unsorted whole blood. Sequencing was performed on peripheral blood. These receptor sequences come from a man in his forties or fifties with primary liver carcinoma and hepatitis B virus infection.

This chain connects TRBV29-1 to TRBJ1-2, with D possibly TRBD1 on 5 matching bases. Trimming removed 1 base from V and 6 bases from J, with 15 bases in between. Germline CDR1 reads SQVTM; CDR2 reads ANQGSEA. The CDR3 is 14 amino acids. For the CDR3, the DNA is TGCAGCGTTGAAGCGGAAGAAGGGGTGGATGGCTACACCTTC. Its translation: CSVEAEEGVDGYTF.

The chain combines TRBV19 with TRBJ2-7; D call uncertain. The germline V gene encodes CDR1 LNHDA and CDR2 SQIVND (reference sequence). The CDR3 totals 14 residues. The ends were cut back, 1 base at V and 2 bases at J, with 9 bases in the middle. The CDR3 DNA is TGTGCCAGTAGTATAGGAGGCGGAACCTACGAGCAGTACTTC. As protein: CASSIGGGTYEQYF.

Points on this clonotype: This is likely a read error, given that the CDR3 carries no conserved phenylalanine or tryptophan at its end. The rearrangement joins TRBV6-1 to TRBJ2-3; the match to TRBD2 covers 8 bases. V dropped 7 bases and J dropped 5; count of bases not matched to a gene: 5. The CDR3 contains 13 residues. CDR1 and CDR2 from the germline V gene are MNHNS and SASEGT. The CDR3 region is CASNKAGEDTQYS. The CDR3 DNA reads TGTGCCAGCAATAAAGCGGGAGAAGATACGCAGTATTCT.

Of note for this clonotype: One end of the junction does not line up with germline, which may come from a read error. The V and J genes are TRBV11-3 and TRBJ2-2; TRBD1 agrees at 12 bases. The CDR3 runs 15 residues. The V gene's germline CDR1 is SGHNT and CDR2 YENEEA. As DNA, the CDR3 is TGCGCCAGCAGCCCGGGACAGGGGGCTGCCAGGGAGCTGTTTTTT. It codes for CASSPGQGAARELFF.

This clonotype showed up just a few times. The gene calls are TRBV4-2 and TRBJ2-4; no reliable D call. CDR3 size: 17 residues. V was trimmed by 1 base and J by 1 base, leaving 14 bases between them. CDR1 is LGHNA, CDR2 YNFKEQ, per germline. The CDR3 sequence is CASSQGLADWAKNIQYF. The CDR3 DNA is TGTGCCAGCAGCCAAGGCCTGGCGGATTGGGCCAAAAACATTCAGTACTTC.

This clonotype was detected ten times or more. The V gene is TRBV11-2, the J gene TRBJ1-2, with D perhaps TRBD1 (6 bases). The germline V and J ends were trimmed by 5 bases and 2 bases, with 9 bases remaining between them. The length of the CDR3 is 13 residues. CDR1 and CDR2 (germline): SGHAT, FQNNGV. This CDR3 is CASSQGQNYGYTF. The CDR3 DNA follows: TGTGCCAGCAGCCAAGGACAGAACTATGGCTACACCTTC.

The table lists this clonotype with a few counts. The chain has TRBV29-1 and TRBJ2-3; D unresolved. CDR3 size: 12 residues. Deletions cut 4 bases from V and 0 bases from J, with 5 bases between. The germline CDR1 and CDR2 sequences are SQVTM and ANQGSEA. Here the CDR3 reads CSVVKSTDTQYF. The DNA for the CDR3 is TGCAGCGTTGTTAAGAGCACAGATACGCAGTATTTT.

With regard to this clonotype: One junction end does not reproduce the germline sequence, and a read error may be involved. V and J are TRBV12-3 or TRBV12-4 and TRBJ2-1; TRBD2 matches 10 bases. CDR3 length equals 15 residues. The CDR3 loop is CASSQREGLYKEQFF. The CDR3, as DNA: TGTGCCAGCAGTCAGCGGGAGGGGCTCTACAAAGAGCAGTTCTTC.

This clonotype was seen once. The chain has TRBV12-3 or TRBV12-4 and TRBJ1-5; weak D call: TRBD1 (5 bases). The CDR3 consists of 14 residues. Trimming took off 4 bases at V and 6 bases at J, with 13 bases between the two ends. The CDR3: CASSSAGLTQPQHF. The CDR3 bases are TGTGCCAGCAGTTCAGCAGGGCTTACTCAGCCCCAGCATTTT.

This clonotype was counted only a few times. CDR3 in amino acids: CASSTGQGETDTQYF. The CDR3 DNA reads TGTGCCAGCAGTACGGGACAGGGGGAAACAGATACGCAGTATTTT. The chain carries TRBV28 and TRBJ2-3, with TRBD1 matching over 11 bases. Trimming took 5 bases from V and 3 from J; bases not matched to a gene: 4. The CDR3 is 15 residues long. Germline CDR1 MDHEN, CDR2 SYDVKM.

In its sample, this clonotype was seen a few times. With a much larger clone just one base away, this may be a read error. The chain links TRBV11-1 to TRBJ2-2, with D hard to call. This CDR3 has 14 amino acids. Deletions cut 6 bases from V and 3 bases from J, with 11 bases between. Germline V gene data show CDR1 as SGHAT and CDR2 as FQDESV (reference sequence). The CDR3 coding sequence is TGTGCCAGCAGTACGGACCTATACACCGGGGAGCTGTTTTTT. Protein: CASSTDLYTGELFF.

V usage is TRBV5-5 and J usage is TRBJ1-5; 7 bases match TRBD1. The germline CDR1 and CDR2 sequences are SGHKS and YYEKEE (reference sequence). The CDR3 is made up of 16 amino acids. The V and J ends lost 3 bases and 0 bases, in that order; junction bases with no gene match: 6. The CDR3, as DNA: TGTGCCAGCAGCTCGGGACAGACGATTAGCAATCAGCCCCAGCATTTT. Translation gives CASSSGQTISNQPQHF.

Remarks on this clonotype: A much larger clone lies a single base off, so this may be a read error. CDR3 in amino acids: CASNPLGQGYTGELFF. DNA of the CDR3: TGTGCCAGCAACCCCCTGGGACAGGGATATACCGGGGAGCTGTTTTTT. The J gene is TRBJ2-2, the V gene TRBV11-2; TRBD1 matches at 9 bases. The CDR3 covers 16 residues. CDR1 SGHAT and CDR2 FQNNGV come from the germline V gene. With 7 bases clipped from V and 5 bases from J, the junction kept 11 bases outside the gene matches. Supplemented by reference TRBV11-2 and TRBJ2-2, the full variable domain reads EAGVAQSPRYKIIEKRQSVAFWCNPISGHATLYWYQQILGQGPKLLIQFQNNGVVDDSQLPKDRFSAERLKGVDSTLKIQPAKLEDSAVYLCASNPLGQGYTGELFFGEGSRLTVL.

Turning to this clonotype: A much larger clone lies a single base off, so this may be a read error. CDR3 amino acids: CASSLGQLRHTIYF. In DNA form, the CDR3 reads TGTGCCAGCAGTTTAGGGCAGCTGCGACACACCATATATTTT. The V gene is TRBV12-3 or TRBV12-4, the J gene TRBJ1-3; D is unclear. Trimming took off 1 base at V and 8 bases at J, with 12 bases between the two ends. The CDR3 consists of 14 residues.

To note about this clonotype: This sequence may be a read error, since a much larger clone differs from it by one base. The genes are TRBV7-8 and TRBJ1-5; 7 bases line up with TRBD1. Germline CDR1 reads SGHVS; CDR2 reads FQNEAQ. This CDR3 has 15 amino acids. The chain's CDR3 is CAISLDGQDNQPQHF. CDR3 nucleotide sequence: TGTGCCATCAGCTTAGACGGACAGGACAATCAGCCCCAGCATTTT.

A word on this clonotype: The junction and the germline gene differ at one end; a read error may be behind it. The chain carries TRBV6-1 and TRBJ2-3, with D possibly being TRBD1 or TRBD2 (7 bases each). The CDR3 extends over 14 amino acids. In germline, CDR1 is MNHNS, CDR2 SASEGT. Here the CDR3 DNA reads TGTGTCAGCAGCCCCCAGGGGGGGATAGATACGCAGTATTTT. It is translated as CVSSPQGGIDTQYF.

As regards this clonotype: The junction and the germline gene differ at one end; a read error may be behind it. This rearrangement joins TRBV6-5 to TRBJ1-1; 9 nucleotides match TRBD1. The CDR3 runs 12 residues. Per the germline V gene, CDR1 is MNHEY and CDR2 is SVGAGI. The DNA for the CDR3 is TGTACCAGGGGACAGGGAAATACTGAAGCTTTCTTT. Encoded protein: CTRGQGNTEAFF.

The chain uses TRBV6-6 and TRBJ2-1; 9 bases are shared with TRBD2. Germline CDR1 reads MNHNY; CDR2 reads SVGAGI (reference sequence). V lost 4 bases and J lost 7; bases outside the gene matches: 8. This CDR3 has 15 amino acids. In nucleotides, the CDR3 is TGTGCCAGCAGTTCCGGGACTAGCTTGGGAAATGAGCAGTTCTTC. Encoded protein: CASSSGTSLGNEQFF.

The CDR3 nucleotides read TGTGCCAGCAGCCACCTCGGTGGGACTGAGCAGTTCTTC. This sequence encodes CASSHLGGTEQFF. The chain joins TRBV14 to TRBJ2-1; the D gene could be TRBD1 or TRBD2 (5 bases each). Germline loops: CDR1 SGHDN, CDR2 FVKESK. This CDR3 is 13 amino acids long. Trimming cost V 3 bases and J 9 bases, with 12 bases left between them.